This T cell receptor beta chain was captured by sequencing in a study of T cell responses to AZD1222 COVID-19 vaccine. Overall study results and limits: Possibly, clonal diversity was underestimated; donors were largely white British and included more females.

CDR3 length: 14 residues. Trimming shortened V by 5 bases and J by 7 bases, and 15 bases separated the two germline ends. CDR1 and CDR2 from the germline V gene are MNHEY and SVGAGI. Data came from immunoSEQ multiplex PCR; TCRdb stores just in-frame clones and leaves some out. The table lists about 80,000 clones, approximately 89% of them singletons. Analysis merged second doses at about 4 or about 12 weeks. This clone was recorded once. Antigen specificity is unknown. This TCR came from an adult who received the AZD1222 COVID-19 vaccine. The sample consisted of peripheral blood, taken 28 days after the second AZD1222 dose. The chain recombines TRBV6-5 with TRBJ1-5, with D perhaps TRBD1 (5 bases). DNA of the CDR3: TGTGCCAGCAGTATCCAGGGTGGGGGACAGCCCCAGCATTTT. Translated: CASSIQGGGQPQHF.